This TCR beta chain was sequenced in a study of cytomegalovirus exposure and HLA in healthy donors. Study as a whole: Both the 120 validation repertoires and the 666 first-cohort repertoires used the same platform, as reported by a later analysis.

Assay: immunoSEQ multiplex PCR; the TCRdb copy retains only in-frame clones and omits some. The sample contains fewer than 250,000 clones, about 82% of which appear only once. This CDR3 has 15 residues. Per germline, CDR1 SGDLS and CDR2 YYNGEE. V was trimmed by 4 bases and J by 4 bases, leaving 18 bases between them. The study's findings and limits: There were 150 or so TCR beta chains listed as cytomegalovirus-associated. First-cohort TCR clusters were later found to tend to co-occur in the 120 validation repertoires.

With regard to this clone: Its target is not known.

This clonotype was obtained from a woman between 18 and 29 years old in good health and CMV-seronegative. The sample taken for sequencing was PBMCs. J is TRBJ2-7 and V is TRBV9; tentatively, D is TRBD1 (6 bases). The CDR3 nucleotides read TGTGCCAGCAGCCCCGATCTGACAGGCAGGTACGAGCAGTACTTC. It codes for CASSPDLTGRYEQYF.